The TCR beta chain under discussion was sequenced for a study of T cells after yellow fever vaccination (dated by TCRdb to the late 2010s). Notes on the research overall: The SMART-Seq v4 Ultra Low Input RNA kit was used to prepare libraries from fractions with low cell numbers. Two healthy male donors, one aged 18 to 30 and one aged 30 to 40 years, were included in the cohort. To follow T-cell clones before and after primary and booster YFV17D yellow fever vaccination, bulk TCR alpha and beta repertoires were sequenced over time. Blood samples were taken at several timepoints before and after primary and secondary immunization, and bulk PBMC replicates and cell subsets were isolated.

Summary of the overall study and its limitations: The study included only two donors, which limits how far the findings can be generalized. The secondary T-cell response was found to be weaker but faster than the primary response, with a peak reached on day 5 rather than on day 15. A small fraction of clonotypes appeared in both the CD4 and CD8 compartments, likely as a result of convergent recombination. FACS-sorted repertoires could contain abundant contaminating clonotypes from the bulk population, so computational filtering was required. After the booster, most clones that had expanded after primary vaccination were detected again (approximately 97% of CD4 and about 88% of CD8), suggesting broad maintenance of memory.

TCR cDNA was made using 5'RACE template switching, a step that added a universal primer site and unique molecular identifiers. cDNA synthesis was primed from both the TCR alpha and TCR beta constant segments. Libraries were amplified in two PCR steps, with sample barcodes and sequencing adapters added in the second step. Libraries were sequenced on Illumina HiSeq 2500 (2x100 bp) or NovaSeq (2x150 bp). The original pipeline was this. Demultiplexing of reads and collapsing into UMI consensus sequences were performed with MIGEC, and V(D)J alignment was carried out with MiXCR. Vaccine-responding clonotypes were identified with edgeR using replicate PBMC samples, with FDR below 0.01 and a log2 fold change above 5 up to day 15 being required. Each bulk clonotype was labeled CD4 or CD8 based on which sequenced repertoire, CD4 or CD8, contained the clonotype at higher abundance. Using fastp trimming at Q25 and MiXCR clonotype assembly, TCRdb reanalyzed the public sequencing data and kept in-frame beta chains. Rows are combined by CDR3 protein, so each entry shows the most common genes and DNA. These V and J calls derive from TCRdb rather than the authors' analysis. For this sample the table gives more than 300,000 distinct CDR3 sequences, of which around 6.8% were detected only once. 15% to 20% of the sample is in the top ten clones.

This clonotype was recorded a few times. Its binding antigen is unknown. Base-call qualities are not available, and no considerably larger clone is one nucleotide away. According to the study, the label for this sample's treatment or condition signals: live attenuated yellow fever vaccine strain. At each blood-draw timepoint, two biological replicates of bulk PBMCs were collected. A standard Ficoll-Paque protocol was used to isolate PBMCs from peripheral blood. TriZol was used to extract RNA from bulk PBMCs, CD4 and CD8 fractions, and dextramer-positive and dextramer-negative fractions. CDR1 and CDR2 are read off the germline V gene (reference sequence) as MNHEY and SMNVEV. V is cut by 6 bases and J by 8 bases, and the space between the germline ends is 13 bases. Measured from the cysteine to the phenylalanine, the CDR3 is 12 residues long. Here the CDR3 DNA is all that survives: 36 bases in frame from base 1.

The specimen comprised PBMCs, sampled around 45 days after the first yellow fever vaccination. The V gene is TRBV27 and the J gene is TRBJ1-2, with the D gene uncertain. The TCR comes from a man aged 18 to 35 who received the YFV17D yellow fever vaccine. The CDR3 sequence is CASRSISRGYTF. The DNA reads TGTGCCAGCAGGTCAATATCTCGCGGCTACACCTTC.